This T cell receptor (beta chain) was observed in a study of OX40 agonist ivuxolimab in advanced cancers. Germline CDR1 is KGHSH and CDR2 is LQKENI. The CDR3 totals 12 residues. Trimming shortened V by 3 bases and J by 5 bases, and 8 bases separated the two germline ends. Peripheral blood came from all dose cohorts at three timepoints. This clone was detected only a few times. Clones were read by immunoSEQ multiplex PCR, and TCRdb kept only the in-frame ones, dropping some. The sample lists over 55,000 clones, 84% seen once, with roughly 0.8% in the top ten. Sequencing used CD4+ or CD8+ T cells sorted from blood, obtained in a trial of the OX40 agonist ivuxolimab. The chain uses TRBV18 and TRBJ2-7; a possible D gene is TRBD2 (6 bases). The clonotype comes from an adult with an advanced solid tumor such as melanoma, head and neck, liver or kidney cancer. The CDR3 here is CASSPGSDEQYF. CDR3 sequence (DNA): TGTGCCAGCTCACCCGGGAGCGACGAGCAGTACTTC.